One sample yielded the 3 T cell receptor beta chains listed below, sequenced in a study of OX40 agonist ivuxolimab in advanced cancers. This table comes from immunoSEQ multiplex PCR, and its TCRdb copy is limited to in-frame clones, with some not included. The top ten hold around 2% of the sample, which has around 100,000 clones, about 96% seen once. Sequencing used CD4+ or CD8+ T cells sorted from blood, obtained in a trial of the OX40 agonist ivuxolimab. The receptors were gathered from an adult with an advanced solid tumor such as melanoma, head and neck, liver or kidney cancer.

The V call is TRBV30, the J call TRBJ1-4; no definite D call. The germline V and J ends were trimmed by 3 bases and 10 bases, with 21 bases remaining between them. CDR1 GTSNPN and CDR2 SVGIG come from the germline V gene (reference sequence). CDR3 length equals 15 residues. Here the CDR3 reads CAWRGSDPNEGKLFF. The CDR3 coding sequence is TGTGCCTGGAGAGGGAGCGACCCCAACGAAGGAAAACTGTTTTTT.

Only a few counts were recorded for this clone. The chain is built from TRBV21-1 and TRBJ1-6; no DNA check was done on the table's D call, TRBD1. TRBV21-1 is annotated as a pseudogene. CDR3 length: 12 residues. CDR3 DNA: TGTGCCAGCCCCCAGACAGGGAAAACCCTCCACTTT. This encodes CASPQTGKTLHF.

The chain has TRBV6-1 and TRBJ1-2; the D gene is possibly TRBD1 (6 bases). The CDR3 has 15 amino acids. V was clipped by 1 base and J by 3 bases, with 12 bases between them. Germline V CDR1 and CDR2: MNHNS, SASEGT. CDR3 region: CASSEEAGAHYGYTF. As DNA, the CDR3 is TGTGCCAGCAGTGAAGAGGCGGGGGCCCACTATGGCTACACCTTC.